These 8 T cell receptor beta chains were sequenced from one sample in a study of blood T cells in healthy people across ages. For the second PCR, which ran for roughly 7 to 11 cycles, a sample-barcoded 5' primer and a J-beta primer mix were used. TCRdb called the 5' RACE reads again in MiXCR, with one record for every CDR3 protein. The table lists about 1.5 million distinct CDR3 sequences, roughly 43% of them singletons. The sample taken for sequencing was blood. All receptors come from a woman aged 18-30 years in good health.

This clonotype has just one count. CDR3 DNA: TGTGCCAGTACTTTCGAAGGCACTGAAGCTTTCTTT. Translating it yields CASTFEGTEAFF. The genes are TRBV19 and TRBJ1-1, with D unresolved. The CDR3 is made up of 12 amino acids. Germline CDR1 and CDR2: LNHDA and SQIVND (reference sequence). Trimming removed 7 bases from V and 4 bases from J, with 10 bases in between.

This clonotype came up many times. J is TRBJ1-1 and V is TRBV29-1; D is perhaps TRBD1 (6 bases). CDR3 length: 14 residues. V was cut by 4 bases and J by 1 base, with 13 bases left in between. Germline-derived CDR1 and CDR2 are SQVTM and ANQGSEA. The chain's CDR3 is CSVAGGAGNTEAFF. Written as DNA, the CDR3 is TGCAGCGTTGCTGGGGGCGCGGGGAACACTGAAGCTTTCTTT.

The chain uses TRBV20-1 and TRBJ2-7; no reliable D call. V gave up 3 bases and J gave up 6 bases, with 12 bases separating them. This CDR3 comprises 12 residues. The germline CDR1 and CDR2 sequences are DFQATT and SNEGSKA (reference sequence). For the CDR3, the DNA is TGCAGTGCTAGTCCAGGTTTCCCCGAGCAGTACTTC. It translates to CSASPGFPEQYF.

This clonotype was detected once. The chain joins TRBV6-2 or TRBV6-3 to TRBJ1-1; D uncertain. The V gene lost 1 base and the J gene lost 8 bases, with 5 bases spanning the gap. Germline V gene lookup returns CDR1 MNHEY and CDR2 SVGEGT. The CDR3 loop spans 11 amino acids. CDR3 DNA: TGTGCCAGCAGTTACTTATTGGAAGCTTTCTTT. This gives the protein CASSYLLEAFF.

This clonotype was recorded only once. The genes are TRBV5-6 and TRBJ1-2; a weak D match, TRBD1 (6 bases). The ends were cut back, 4 bases at V and 5 bases at J, with 15 bases in the middle. The germline V gene has CDR1 SGHDT and CDR2 YYEEEE. There are 14 residues in the CDR3. The chain's CDR3 is CASSPARGRYGYTF. The DNA of the CDR3 is TGTGCCAGCAGCCCTGCCAGGGGCCGGTATGGCTACACCTTC.

This chain uses TRBV21-1 with TRBJ2-2; TRBD2, the table's D call, was not compared with the DNA. TRBV21-1 constitutes a pseudogene. The CDR3 extends over 17 amino acids. CDR3 bases: TGTGCCAGCAGCCAAACCCTAGCGGGAGAAATCGGCGGGGAGCTGTTTTTT. Residues: CASSQTLAGEIGGELFF.

CDR3 nucleotides: TGTGCCAGCAGCCGAGGGGTCTTGTACAATGAGCAGTTCTTC. This sequence encodes CASSRGVLYNEQFF. The chain couples TRBV7-8 to TRBJ2-1, with D perhaps TRBD1 or TRBD2 (5 bases each). This CDR3 has 14 residues. Trimming cost V 5 bases and J 4 bases, with 12 bases left between them. Germline V gene sequence: CDR1 SGHVS, CDR2 FQNEAQ.

The genes are TRBV2 and TRBJ1-5; maybe TRBD1 (6 bases). CDR3 length: 15 residues. V lost 5 bases, J lost 3 bases, and 14 bases lay in between. Germline V gives CDR1 SNHLY, CDR2 FYNNEI. Written as DNA, the CDR3 is TGTGCCAGCAGTCCACAGGGATTAGACAATCAGCCCCAGCATTTT. Translating it yields CASSPQGLDNQPQHF.